This TCR beta chain was identified in a study of blood T cell repertoires in COVID-19. The CDR3 consists of 13 residues. V lost 7 bases, J lost 4 bases, and 11 bases lay in between. The germline V gene has CDR1 SNHLY and CDR2 FYNNEI. The protocol was immunoSEQ multiplex PCR, while the TCRdb copy is restricted to in-frame clones and leaves out a portion. The sample records some 150,000 clones, approximately 85% being singletons. The sequence derives from a middle-aged man with acute or convalescent COVID-19. The material sequenced was peripheral blood. The rearrangement joins TRBV2 to TRBJ2-1, with D perhaps matching TRBD1 (5 bases). CDR3 sequence (DNA): TGTGCCAGCACGGTTGACAGTTACAATGAGCAGTTCTTC. It encodes CASTVDSYNEQFF.